The next 16 T cell receptor beta chains were all read from a single sample in a study of T cell repertoires in cytomegalovirus infection. The antigens for these receptors are not known. TCRdb analysed the reads with MiXCR anew, one entry per CDR3 protein. Of some 350,000 distinct CDR3 sequences in the sample, 34% are singletons; the top ten hold roughly 14%. The sequences come from cultured PBMCs, collected from culture after CMV antigen stimulation. These receptor sequences come from a human donor in good health (CMV status not recorded). Some clones in this sample may be carry-over from other donors' samples.

This clonotype was observed many times. The chain combines TRBV7-2 with TRBJ2-7; TRBD2 might be the D (5 bases). Looked up from germline, CDR1 is SGHTA and CDR2 is FQGNSA. The V end lost 2 bases, the J end lost 4 bases, and 9 bases lay between the germline ends. This CDR3 comprises 13 residues. The CDR3: CASSLTGTYEQYF. Here the CDR3 DNA reads TGTGCCAGCAGCTTAACGGGAACTTACGAGCAGTACTTC. The variable domain in full, with the rest retrieved from reference TRBV7-2 and TRBJ2-7, is GAGVSQSPSNKVTEKGKDVELRCDPISGHTALYWYRQSLGQGLEFLIYFQGNSAPDKSGLPSDRFSAERTGGSVSTLTIQRTQQEDSAVYLCASSLTGTYEQYFGPGTRLTVT.

The J gene is TRBJ2-5, the V gene TRBV20-1, with D perhaps matching TRBD2 (6 bases). The V end lost 6 bases, the J end lost 3 bases, and 17 bases lay between the germline ends. CDR3 size: 14 residues. From germline, CDR1 is DFQATT and CDR2 SNEGSKA (reference sequence). Written as DNA, the CDR3 is TGCAGTGCGCGGCTAGCGTTAGGTGAAGAGACCCAGTACTTC. Translating gives CSARLALGEETQYF.

A few counts support this clonotype. The chain combines TRBV28 with TRBJ2-3; 12 positions match TRBD2. Germline V CDR1 and CDR2: MDHEN, SYDVKM. The CDR3 spans 20 residues. Unmatched junction bases numbered 14, after V lost 4 bases and J lost 0 bases. The CDR3 region is CASSYLVPTSGSQSTDTQYF. The CDR3 DNA reads as TGTGCCAGCAGTTATCTGGTCCCGACTAGCGGGAGCCAAAGCACAGATACGCAGTATTTT.

This clonotype was counted only a few times. The gene calls are TRBV12-3 or TRBV12-4 and TRBJ2-3; D may be TRBD1 or TRBD2 (5 bases each). The ends were cut back, 7 bases at V and 2 bases at J, with 19 bases in the middle. CDR3 length equals 16 residues. CDR3 bases: TGTGCCAGCAACCTAAGGGACCGCCTCACCACAGATACGCAGTATTTT. Its protein product is CASNLRDRLTTDTQYF.

This clonotype has just a few counts. The chain couples TRBV7-7 to TRBJ2-5; D may correspond to TRBD1 or TRBD2 (6 bases each). Between the trimmed V and J ends, which lost 5 bases and 5 bases, there was a span of 24 bases. Germline V CDR1 and CDR2: SSHAT, FNYEAQ (reference sequence). The CDR3 runs 17 residues. The CDR3 bases are TGTGCCAGCAGCCCGGGGGCGTCAGGAGGGTTTGAGGAGACCCAGTACTTC. This codes for CASSPGASGGFEETQYF.

The chain combines TRBV6-5 with TRBJ2-5, with 11 bases fitting TRBD2. The J segment lost 1 base and the V segment lost 5 bases, leaving 6 bases of the junction unmatched. Germline CDR1 is MNHEY and CDR2 is SVGAGI. The CDR3 loop spans 16 amino acids. The CDR3 bases are TGTGCCAGCAGTCGACTAGCGGGGACCCTCCAAGAGACCCAGTACTTC. Protein: CASSRLAGTLQETQYF.

The CDR3 sequence: CASSASGTQTHEKLFF. CDR3 in DNA: TGTGCCAGCAGCGCCTCCGGGACACAAACCCATGAAAAACTGTTTTTT. This chain joins TRBV11-2 and TRBJ1-4, with D possibly being TRBD1 (6 bases). The V gene's germline CDR1 is SGHAT and CDR2 FQNNGV. V lost 5 bases, J lost 6 bases, and 19 bases lay in between. The CDR3 length is 16 residues.

This clonotype was seen only a few times. The chain carries TRBV28 and TRBJ2-1, with TRBD2 as a possible D gene (6 bases). There are 11 residues in the CDR3. V lost 8 bases, J lost 8 bases, and 10 bases lay in between. In germline, CDR1 is MDHEN, CDR2 SYDVKM. CDR3 in DNA: TGTGCCAGCCTCGGAGGGTATGAGCAGTTCTTC. Amino acids: CASLGGYEQFF.

V usage is TRBV2 and J usage is TRBJ2-6; 7 nucleotides align to TRBD2. Germline lookup yields CDR1 SNHLY and CDR2 FYNNEI. The CDR3 is 15 residues long. V gave up 8 bases and J gave up 2 bases; unmatched junction bases: 6. The CDR3 region is CASGGGGTGANVLTF. CDR3 nucleotide sequence: TGTGCCAGCGGTGGGGGGGGGACTGGGGCCAACGTCCTGACTTTC.

The chain combines TRBV7-2 with TRBJ2-3; D remains unclear. V lost 6 bases to trimming and J lost 0 bases, with 7 bases between them. Per the germline V gene, CDR1 is SGHTA and CDR2 is FQGNSA. The CDR3 runs 13 residues. The CDR3 coding sequence is TGTGCCAGCAGGGACGGTAGCACAGATACGCAGTATTTT. The encoded protein is CASRDGSTDTQYF.

The chain employs TRBV6-2 or TRBV6-3 and TRBJ2-2, with D possibly matching TRBD1 (6 bases). The CDR3 is made up of 14 amino acids. With 10 bases removed from V and 0 bases from J, the gap between germline ends came to 12 bases. Germline CDR1 is MNHEY and CDR2 is SVGEGT. The CDR3 coding sequence is TGTGCCACCACAAGGACAGCGAACACCGGGGAGCTGTTTTTT. Encoded protein: CATTRTANTGELFF.

This clonotype came up a few times. This chain links TRBV5-4 with TRBJ2-3; TRBD2 aligns across 7 bases. The CDR3 contains 17 residues. J gave up 4 bases and V 4 bases, and 15 bases lay outside the gene matches. Germline CDR1 SGHNT, CDR2 YYREEE (reference sequence). CDR3 nucleotide sequence: TGTGCCAGCAGCCGAGGGGTTCCAGCGGGAAGAGCAGATACGCAGTATTTT. Protein: CASSRGVPAGRADTQYF.

This clonotype was found once. The CDR3 loop is CATSDPTSSIYEQYF. The CDR3 DNA reads as TGTGCCACCAGTGATCCAACTAGCAGCATATACGAGCAGTACTTC. The chain is built from TRBV24-1 and TRBJ2-7; D is perhaps TRBD2 (6 bases). Trimming cost V 3 bases and J 4 bases, with 15 bases left between them. Germline V gene data show CDR1 as KGHDR and CDR2 as SFDVKD. The CDR3 sequence is 15 residues long.

The rearrangement uses TRBV28 and TRBJ2-1, with TRBD2 matching 7 bases. With V trimmed by 2 bases and J by 7 bases, 11 bases remained unmatched. Germline CDR1 MDHEN, CDR2 SYDVKM. The CDR3 loop spans 16 amino acids. DNA for the CDR3: TGTGCCAGCAGTTTAGGCTTTGGGCGGGAGATGAATGAGCAGTTCTTC. Translating it yields CASSLGFGREMNEQFF.

The chain has TRBV12-3 or TRBV12-4 and TRBJ1-2; D uncertain. The V end lost 3 bases, the J end lost 11 bases, and 16 bases lay between the germline ends. The CDR3 is 13 residues long. CDR3 nucleotide sequence: TGTGCCAGCAGTTTGGCAGGACGAACGGGGTACACCTTC. This encodes CASSLAGRTGYTF.

This clonotype was counted a few times. V gene TRBV7-2 combines with J gene TRBJ1-1; D is undetermined. V gave up 5 bases and J gave up 2 bases, with 6 bases separating them. CDR3 size: 12 residues. Per the germline V gene, CDR1 is SGHTA and CDR2 is FQGNSA. The CDR3 protein is CASSEYNTEAFF. Written as DNA, the CDR3 is TGTGCCAGCAGCGAGTATAACACTGAAGCTTTCTTT. Complete variable domain (other parts from reference TRBV7-2 and TRBJ1-1): GAGVSQSPSNKVTEKGKDVELRCDPISGHTALYWYRQSLGQGLEFLIYFQGNSAPDKSGLPSDRFSAERTGGSVSTLTIQRTQQEDSAVYLCASSEYNTEAFFGQGTRLTVV.